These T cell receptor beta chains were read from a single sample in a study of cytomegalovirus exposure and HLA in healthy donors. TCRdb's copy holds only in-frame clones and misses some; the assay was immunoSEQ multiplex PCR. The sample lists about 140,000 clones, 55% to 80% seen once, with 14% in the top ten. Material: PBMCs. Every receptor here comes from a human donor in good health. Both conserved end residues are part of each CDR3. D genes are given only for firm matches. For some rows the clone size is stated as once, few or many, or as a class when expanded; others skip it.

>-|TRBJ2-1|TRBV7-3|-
CASSLGGIQVF
TGTGCCAGCAGCTTAGGCGGCATACAGGTCTTC
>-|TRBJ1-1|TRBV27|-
CASSRSGRAFF
TGTGCCAGCAGTCGGTCAGGCAGAGCTTTCTTT
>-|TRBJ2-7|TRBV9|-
CASSSRDSSYEQYF
TGTGCCAGCAGCTCACGGGACTCATCCTACGAGCAGTACTTC
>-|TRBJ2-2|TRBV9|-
CASSVGSSGELFF
TGTGCCAGCAGCGTAGGCAGTTCCGGGGAGCTGTTTTTT
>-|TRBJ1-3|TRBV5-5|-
CASSLRGSGNTIYF
TGTGCCAGCAGCTTGCGGGGCTCTGGAAACACCATATATTTT
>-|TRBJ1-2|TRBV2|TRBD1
CASTRDRGPYGYTF
TGTGCCAGCACCCGGGACAGGGGCCCCTATGGCTACACCTTC
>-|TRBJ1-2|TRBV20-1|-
CSAVRGEGYTF
TGCAGTGCTGTAAGGGGCGAGGGCTACACCTTC
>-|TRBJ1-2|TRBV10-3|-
CAIKNRDSYGYTF
TGTGCCATCAAGAACAGGGATAGCTATGGCTACACCTTC
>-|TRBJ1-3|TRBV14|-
CASSQGQFRYEGNTIYF
TGTGCCAGCAGCCAAGGCCAGTTCAGGTATGAAGGAAACACCATATATTTT
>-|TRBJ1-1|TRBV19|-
CASNKGGPLGTEAFF
TGTGCCAGTAACAAAGGAGGGCCCTTGGGAACTGAAGCTTTCTTT
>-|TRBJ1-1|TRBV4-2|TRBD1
CASSQPGTVEAFF
TGTGCCAGCAGCCAACCCGGGACAGTCGAAGCTTTCTTT
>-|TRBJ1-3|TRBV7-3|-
CASSLMGAPGNTIYF
TGTGCCAGCAGCTTAATGGGGGCGCCTGGAAACACCATATATTTT
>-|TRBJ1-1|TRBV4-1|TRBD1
CASSQIGDSPNTEAFF
TGCGCCAGCAGCCAAATTGGGGACAGCCCTAACACTGAAGCTTTCTTT
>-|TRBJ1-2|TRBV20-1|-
CSAGAGGYTF
TGCAGTGCTGGAGCAGGTGGCTACACCTTC
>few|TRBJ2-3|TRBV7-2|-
CASSSSVTDTQYF
TGTGCCAGCAGCTCTAGTGTGACAGATACGCAGTATTTT
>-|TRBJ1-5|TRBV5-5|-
CASSLALTGVGDQPQHF
TGTGCCAGCAGCTTGGCCCTCACAGGAGTTGGCGATCAGCCCCAGCATTTT
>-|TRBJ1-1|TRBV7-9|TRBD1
CASSFRDSETFF
TGTGCCAGCAGCTTCCGGGACAGTGAGACTTTCTTT
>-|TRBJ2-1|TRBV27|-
CASSLSSGETYNEQFF
TGTGCCAGCAGTTTATCGTCGGGAGAAACCTACAATGAGCAGTTCTTC
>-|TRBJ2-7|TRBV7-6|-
CASSLEWRGSSSYEQYF
TGTGCCAGCAGCTTAGAATGGCGGGGAAGTAGCTCCTACGAGCAGTACTTC
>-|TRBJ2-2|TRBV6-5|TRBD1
CASSRGQGRTGELFF
TGTGCCAGCAGCAGGGGACAGGGTAGGACCGGGGAGCTGTTTTTT
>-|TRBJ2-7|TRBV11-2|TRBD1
CASSHSSGQGFEQYF
TGTGCCAGCAGCCACTCCTCGGGACAGGGGTTCGAGCAGTACTTC
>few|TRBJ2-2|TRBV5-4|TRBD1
CASSSPPGQGHTGELFF
TGTGCCAGCAGCTCCCCACCGGGACAGGGCCACACCGGGGAGCTGTTTTTT
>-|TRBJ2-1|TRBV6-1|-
CASSEVGWFGGSEQFF
TGTGCCAGCAGTGAAGTCGGGTGGTTTGGTGGGAGTGAGCAGTTCTTC
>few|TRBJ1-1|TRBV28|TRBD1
CASSWGGQGSAEAFF
TGTGCCAGCAGTTGGGGGGGACAGGGTAGCGCTGAAGCTTTCTTT
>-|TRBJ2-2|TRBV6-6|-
CASSGGIIGTGELFF
TGTGCCAGCAGCGGCGGGATTATTGGCACCGGGGAGCTGTTTTTT
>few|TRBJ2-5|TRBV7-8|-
CASSPQGLLETQYF
TGTGCCAGCAGCCCCCAGGGACTCCTGGAGACCCAGTACTTC
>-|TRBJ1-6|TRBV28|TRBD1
CASRSRDSTTYNSPLHF
TGTGCCAGCAGGTCCCGGGACAGTACAACTTATAATTCACCCCTCCACTTT
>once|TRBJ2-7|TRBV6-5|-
CASSFTGPRVGDEQYF
TGTGCCAGCAGTTTTACAGGACCCCGAGTAGGGGACGAGCAGTACTTC
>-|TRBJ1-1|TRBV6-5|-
CASSYARGISEAFF
TGTGCCAGCAGTTACGCTCGAGGGATCTCTGAAGCTTTCTTT